Listed below are T cell receptor beta chains from one sample, sequenced in a study of memory CD4+ T cells and cytomegalovirus serostatus. Some clones are missing from TCRdb's copy, which holds only in-frame ones; the method was immunoSEQ multiplex PCR. The data show about 54,000 clones, 60% to 75% seen once. What was sequenced was memory CD4+ T cells from blood. The origin of the receptors is an adult in good health and CMV-seropositive. Each CDR3 is given with its conserved first and last residue. A D gene is named only where the DNA matches it firmly. Only part of the rows carry a size: once, few, many, or a class if the clone is expanded.

cdr3_nt: TGTGCCTGGAGCAGGTCAGAGACCCAGTACTTC
cdr3_aa: CAWSRSETQYF
d_call: NA
j_call: TRBJ2-5
clone_size: NA
v_call: TRBV30

cdr3_nt: TGTGCCAGCAGCCAAGTAGCAGGGGCGGGCACTGAAGCTTTCTTT
cdr3_aa: CASSQVAGAGTEAFF
d_call: NA
j_call: TRBJ1-1
clone_size: NA
v_call: TRBV14

cdr3_nt: TGTGCCAGCCTTCCGACAGTTTATAGCAATCAGCCCCAGCATTTT
cdr3_aa: CASLPTVYSNQPQHF
d_call: NA
j_call: TRBJ1-5
clone_size: NA
v_call: TRBV6-1

cdr3_nt: TGTGCCAGCAGCCGTATTCTGGGACTAGCGGGATCGGAGCAGTTCTTC
cdr3_aa: CASSRILGLAGSEQFF
d_call: TRBD2
j_call: TRBJ2-1
clone_size: NA
v_call: TRBV7-9

cdr3_nt: TGTGCCTGGAGTGTAGGTGGGACCCTAAATCAGCCCCAGCATTTT
cdr3_aa: CAWSVGGTLNQPQHF
d_call: NA
j_call: TRBJ1-5
clone_size: NA
v_call: TRBV30

cdr3_nt: TGTGCCAGCAGCCCAATTTCTCCCCCGCCGTATTTT
cdr3_aa: CASSPISPPPYF
d_call: NA
j_call: TRBJ2-3
clone_size: few
v_call: TRBV11-2

cdr3_nt: TGTGCCAGCAGCTACGGGACTAGCGGCACCTACGAGCAGTACTTC
cdr3_aa: CASSYGTSGTYEQYF
d_call: TRBD2
j_call: TRBJ2-7
clone_size: NA
v_call: TRBV7-2

cdr3_nt: TGTGCCACCAGCAGCCCTATGGGGGAGGGATGGGGACAGCCCCAGCATTTT
cdr3_aa: CATSSPMGEGWGQPQHF
d_call: NA
j_call: TRBJ1-5
clone_size: few
v_call: TRBV15

cdr3_nt: TGCAGCGTCGGGACATCCTCTGGAAACACCATATATTTT
cdr3_aa: CSVGTSSGNTIYF
d_call: NA
j_call: TRBJ1-3
clone_size: NA
v_call: TRBV29-1

cdr3_nt: TGTGCCAGTAGCGACAGGGGGAGAGAAAAACTGTTTTTT
cdr3_aa: CASSDRGREKLFF
d_call: TRBD1
j_call: TRBJ1-4
clone_size: NA
v_call: TRBV19

cdr3_nt: TGTGCCACCAGGCCATTGGGGGCTAATGAAAAACTGTTTTTT
cdr3_aa: CATRPLGANEKLFF
d_call: NA
j_call: TRBJ1-4
clone_size: NA
v_call: TRBV15

cdr3_nt: TGTGCCAGCCTGCTTTGGACTAGCGGGAGTGTGTGGCAGTATTTT
cdr3_aa: CASLLWTSGSVWQYF
d_call: TRBD2
j_call: TRBJ2-3
clone_size: NA
v_call: TRBV5-6